This T cell receptor (beta chain) was captured by sequencing in a study of CD4 and CD8 cells across lung adenocarcinoma regions (dated by TCRdb to the late 2010s). At the level of the whole study: Intratumor heterogeneity of the T cell receptor repertoire was examined by comparing tumor centers with tumor margins.

This clonotype was detected only a few times. This clone's antigen is unknown. It has no much larger one-base neighbor in the sample; base qualities were not kept. Patients with localized lung adenocarcinoma, a subtype of non-small cell lung cancer, were used as donors. These samples came from the margins of localized lung adenocarcinomas. CD8+ T cells from tumor tissue were profiled separately from CD4+ T cells for TCR repertoire analysis. V loses 1 base of germline sequence and J loses 9 bases, and the interval between the two ends is 19 bases. The CDR3 spans 16 residues, from the cysteine through the phenylalanine. The entry retains the CDR3 DNA only, 48 bases that are in frame from base 1. The CDR1 and CDR2 encoded by the germline V gene are MNHEY and SVGAGI. The library came from PCR. Sequencing was performed on a HiSeq X Ten. In-frame beta chains were kept once TCRdb had trimmed the public reads at Q25 with fastp and called clones with MiXCR. Merged by CDR3 protein, the rows form single entries marked with the most common genes and DNA. For this sample the table gives about 11,000 distinct CDR3 sequences, of which 59% were detected only once. Around 90% of the sample belongs to the ten largest clones.

Sequenced sample: CD8+ T cells from the margin of a lung tumor. Explained via the paper, the cell subset or site label denotes: tumor margin region. The sequence came from a male donor with lung adenocarcinoma. The CD4 and CD8 labels of this study may be unreliable. The rearranged chain carries TRBV6-5 and TRBJ2-1; TRBD1 could be the D gene, as 6 bases match. Read as DNA, the sequence is TGTGCCAGCAGTTACTACCCCCCCCCAGGGGCGGTTGAGCAGTTCTTC. It codes for CASSYYPPPGAVEQFF.